This T cell receptor beta chain was recorded in a study of vaccination effects on CD4 cells after COVID-19. Subsequent to 10 days of culture, CD4+ T cells were isolated. Vaccination of participants consisted of two doses of either the BNT162b2 or mRNA-1273 vaccine. Among the vaccine recipients, none had a prior SARS-CoV-2 infection, and nucleocapsid antibodies were negative. As to this clone: Its antigen remains unidentified.

General study findings and limits: At late timepoints after vaccination, vaccine- and infection-induced clones shrank markedly. Cross-reaction with common cold coronaviruses was seen in only 1 of 255 vaccine-induced clones from healthy vaccinees.

Measured with immunoSEQ multiplex PCR; TCRdb has only the in-frame clones, and not every one. Altogether approximately 47,000 clones are present, roughly 70% being singletons, with the ten largest covering 7%. Germline V lookup: CDR1 SGHDT, CDR2 YYEEEE. Trimming shortened V by 0 bases and J by 6 bases, and 7 bases separated the two germline ends. This CDR3 contains 13 residues. The sequence was obtained from a human donor who received a COVID-19 vaccine. The source was CD4+ T cells from PBMCs cultured without peptide, collected after COVID-19 vaccination. This sequence joins TRBV5-6 and TRBJ2-1; D perhaps matches TRBD1 (6 bases). The CDR3 is CASSLDRVNEQFF. The CDR3 DNA is TGTGCCAGCAGCTTGGACAGGGTCAATGAGCAGTTCTTC.